This T cell receptor beta chain stems from a study of shared clonotypes between healthy human individuals. Assay used: immunoSEQ multiplex PCR; TCRdb lists only in-frame clones, some missing. The sample lists approximately 980,000 clones, around 80% occurring once. This clonotype originated in a man between 18 and 29 years old in good health. The sample was memory CD4+ T cells sorted from blood. Subset in this sample: CD45RA-negative fraction.

The CDR3 bases are TGTGCCAGCGGAGGAGGGATTCGGTACACCGGGGAGCTGTTTTTT. Translating gives CASGGGIRYTGELFF. V gene TRBV6-5 combines with J gene TRBJ2-2; weak D call: TRBD2 (6 bases). V was shortened by 8 bases and J by 3 bases, with 16 bases between the two germline ends. Germline V gene sequence: CDR1 MNHEY, CDR2 SVGAGI. This CDR3 comprises 15 residues.